This passage covers 14 T cell receptor beta chains from one sample sequenced in a study of T cells after yellow fever vaccination (dated by TCRdb to the late 2010s). This specimen's treatment or condition label, per the study, means: live attenuated yellow fever vaccine strain. The library came from 5' RACE. Sequencing was carried out with an Illumina HiSeq 2500. TCRdb ran its own pipeline on the public reads, namely fastp trimming at Q25 and MiXCR clone calling, and kept in-frame beta chains. Entries are consolidated by CDR3 protein sequence, retaining the most common genes and DNA. The sample table lists 450,000 to 550,000 distinct CDR3 sequences, 21% of them with a count of one. The top ten constitute roughly 16% of the sample. The sample here was PBMCs, taken less than 25 days after the first yellow fever vaccination. Every receptor here comes from a man between 18 and 35 years old who received the YFV17D yellow fever vaccine.

The gene calls are TRBV18 and TRBJ2-5; 10 bases align to TRBD1. The CDR3 has 16 residues. The junction had 11 bases not matched to a gene; V was cut back by 6 bases and J by 4 bases. Germline V gene lookup returns CDR1 KGHSH and CDR2 LQKENI. For the CDR3, the DNA is TGTGCCAGCTCCCCATCCCCGGGACAGGGGCGAGAGACCCAGTACTTC. It yields the protein CASSPSPGQGRETQYF. Using reference TRBV18 and TRBJ2-5 for the parts outside the CDR3, the full variable domain is NAGVMQNPRHLVRRRGQEARLRCSPMKGHSHVYWYRQLPEEGLKFMVYLQKENIIDESGMPKERFSAEFPKEGPSILRIQQVVRGDSAAYFCASSPSPGQGRETQYFGPGTRLLVL.

This clonotype appeared a few times. The chain recombines TRBV11-2 with TRBJ1-6; D is unresolved. Trimming took 2 bases from V and 9 from J, leaving 8 bases between them. The CDR3 has 13 amino acids. In germline, CDR1 is SGHAT, CDR2 FQNNGV. CDR3 protein: CASSLNLGSPLHF. Here the CDR3 DNA reads TGTGCCAGCAGCTTAAATCTGGGTTCACCCCTCCACTTT.

This clonotype was seen a handful of times. The chain joins TRBV7-9 to TRBJ2-3; D not certain. Deletions cut 7 bases from V and 2 bases from J, with 10 bases between. This CDR3 comprises 13 residues. From germline, CDR1 is SEHNR and CDR2 FQNEAQ (reference sequence). For the CDR3, the DNA is TGTGCCAGCACCCCGAGAGTCACAGATACGCAGTATTTT. This gives the protein CASTPRVTDTQYF.

This clonotype came up a few times. The chain has TRBV12-3 or TRBV12-4 and TRBJ2-7, with 8 bases that match TRBD2. The trim removed 3 bases at V and 4 bases at J, leaving 5 bases unmatched. The CDR3 is 14 residues long. In nucleotides, the CDR3 is TGTGCCAGCAGTTTCACGGGGGGGGGATACGAGCAGTACTTC. Its protein is CASSFTGGGYEQYF.

CDR3 DNA: TGTGCCAGCAGCTTAGCCCCGGTCTCCTACGAGCAGTACGTC. Residues: CASSLAPVSYEQYV. The chain links TRBV7-8 to TRBJ2-7; no clear D. This CDR3 has 14 amino acids. Trimming pared 0 bases from V and 0 bases from J, leaving 6 bases between. Germline V gene sequence: CDR1 SGHVS, CDR2 FQNEAQ.

The chain carries TRBV2 and TRBJ1-2; TRBD1 matches 7 bases. CDR3 size: 14 residues. CDR1 SNHLY and CDR2 FYNNEI come from the germline V gene. After removal of 6 bases from V and 4 bases from J, the junction contained 8 bases not matched to a gene. CDR3 sequence reads: CASRDRALFYGYTF. Here the CDR3 DNA reads TGTGCCAGCAGAGACAGGGCACTCTTCTATGGCTACACCTTC.

The chain carries TRBV12-3 or TRBV12-4 and TRBJ2-7, with TRBD1 identical over 7 bases. V gave up 3 bases and J gave up 6 bases; unmatched junction bases: 11. The CDR3 loop spans 15 amino acids. CDR3 protein: CASSFGTAFQGEQYF. The CDR3, as DNA: TGTGCCAGCAGTTTTGGGACAGCCTTCCAAGGCGAGCAGTACTTC.

This chain links TRBV7-9 with TRBJ2-5; unclear D gene. CDR1 SEHNR and CDR2 FQNEAQ come from the germline V gene (reference sequence). V was clipped by 3 bases and J by 2 bases, with 7 bases between them. The CDR3 is made up of 13 amino acids. This chain's CDR3 is CASSLWPQETQYF. The CDR3 DNA reads TGTGCCAGCAGCTTGTGGCCACAAGAGACCCAGTACTTC. Combining the CDR3 with reference TRBV7-9 and TRBJ2-5 gives the whole variable domain DTGVSQNPRHKITKRGQNVTFRCDPISEHNRLYWYRQTLGQGPEFLTYFQNEAQLEKSRLLSDRFSAERPKGSFSTLEIQRTEQGDSAMYLCASSLWPQETQYFGPGTRLLVL.

This clonotype showed up many times. The chain employs TRBV7-8 and TRBJ2-7, with 10 bases identical to TRBD1. The J segment lost 3 bases and the V segment lost 8 bases, leaving 10 bases of the junction unmatched. The CDR3 loop spans 15 amino acids. Germline V gene lookup returns CDR1 SGHVS and CDR2 FQNEAQ. The CDR3 DNA is TGTGCCAGCTTCCCCTTGGGACAGGGGAGCTACGAGCAGTACTTC. Amino acids: CASFPLGQGSYEQYF.

The rearrangement joins TRBV4-3 to TRBJ2-1; 8 bases match TRBD1. CDR1 is LGHNA, CDR2 YSLEER, per germline. Trimming took 4 bases from V and 7 from J; bases not matched to a gene: 6. This CDR3 is built from 14 residues. CDR3: CASSLITGGNEQFF. CDR3 nucleotides: TGCGCCAGCAGCCTCATTACAGGGGGGAATGAGCAGTTCTTC.

The chain couples TRBV12-3 or TRBV12-4 to TRBJ2-5; no firm D call. Trimming cost V 2 bases and J 6 bases, with 19 bases left between them. The CDR3 is 16 amino acids. This CDR3 reads CASSLYLSRPGKTQYF. CDR3 coding DNA: TGTGCCAGCAGTTTATACCTTAGTCGACCTGGGAAGACCCAGTACTTC.

This clonotype was detected a few times. This chain links TRBV4-2 with TRBJ2-7; D is perhaps TRBD1 (5 bases). Deletions cut 1 base from V and 5 bases from J, with 15 bases between. The CDR3 runs 15 residues. Germline loops: CDR1 LGHNA, CDR2 YNFKEQ. This CDR3 reads CASSQAAGKGDEQYF. As DNA, the CDR3 is TGTGCCAGCAGCCAAGCGGCAGGGAAGGGTGACGAGCAGTACTTC.

This clonotype was seen a few times. The chain recombines TRBV25-1 with TRBJ1-4; D is unresolved. Germline assignment: CDR1 MGHDK and CDR2 SYGVNS. The CDR3 has 12 residues. V lost 3 bases, J lost 5 bases, and 4 bases lay in between. CDR3 sequence: CASSERNEKLFF. In nucleotides, the CDR3 is TGTGCCAGCAGTGAGCGGAATGAAAAACTGTTTTTT. Together with reference TRBV25-1 and TRBJ1-4, the CDR3 gives the full variable domain: EADIYQTPRYLVIGTGKKITLECSQTMGHDKMYWYQQDPGMELHLIHYSYGVNSTEKGDLSSESTVSRIRTEHFPLTLESARPSHTSQYLCASSERNEKLFFGSGTQLSVL.

The chain's CDR3 is CASSRERGISYNEQFF. In DNA, the CDR3 is TGTGCCAGCAGCCGGGAAAGAGGGATCTCCTACAATGAGCAGTTCTTC. The chain carries TRBV5-5 and TRBJ2-1; possible D gene TRBD2, 5 bases. Germline V CDR1 and CDR2: SGHKS, YYEKEE (reference sequence). The germline V and J ends were trimmed by 4 bases and 0 bases, with 14 bases remaining between them. CDR3 length equals 16 residues. The full variable domain, in which reference TRBV5-5 and TRBJ2-1 provide the parts outside the CDR3, is DAGVTQSPTHLIKTRGQQVTLRCSPISGHKSVSWYQQVLGQGPQFIFQYYEKEERGRGNFPDRFSARQFPNYSSELNVNALLLGDSALYLCASSRERGISYNEQFFGPGTRLTVL.